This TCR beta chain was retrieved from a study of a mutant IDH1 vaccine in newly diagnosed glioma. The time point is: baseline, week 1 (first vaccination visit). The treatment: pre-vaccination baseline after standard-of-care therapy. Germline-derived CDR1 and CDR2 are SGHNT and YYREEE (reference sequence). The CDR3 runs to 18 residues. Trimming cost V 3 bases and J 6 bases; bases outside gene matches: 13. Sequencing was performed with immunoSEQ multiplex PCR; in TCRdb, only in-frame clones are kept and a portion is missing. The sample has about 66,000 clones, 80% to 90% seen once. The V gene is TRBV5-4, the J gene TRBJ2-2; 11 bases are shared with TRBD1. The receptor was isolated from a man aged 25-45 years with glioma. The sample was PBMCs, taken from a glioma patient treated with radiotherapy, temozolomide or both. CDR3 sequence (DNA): TGTGCCAGCAGCTCCCGGGACAGGGGGATAACTTTAGCCGGGGAGCTGTTTTTT. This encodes CASSSRDRGITLAGELFF.